The rows below give T cell receptor beta chains drawn from one sample of a study of post-analysis software for immune sequencing data. One entry per CDR3 protein, called by TCRdb with MiXCR from the PCR reads. The sample lists around 500,000 distinct CDR3 sequences; around a third were seen once. Sequenced sample: blood. These receptors were taken from a girl younger than 18 with multiple sclerosis. CDR3s include the opening cysteine and the closing phenylalanine or tryptophan. A D gene is named only where the DNA matches it firmly. Expanded clones get a size class; other rows say once, few or many, or leave the size out.

CDR3 protein: CSARDRQPREQFF; CDR3 DNA: TGCAGTGCTAGAGATCGGCAGCCGAGGGAGCAGTTCTTC; D gene: NA; J gene: TRBJ2-1; clone size: NA; V gene: TRBV20-1
CDR3 protein: CASSYSPGLPTTDTQYF; CDR3 DNA: TGTGCCAGCAGCTACTCTCCGGGACTCCCAACCACAGATACGCAGTATTTT; D gene: NA; J gene: TRBJ2-3; clone size: few; V gene: TRBV9
CDR3 protein: CASSPGQGPRVEETQYF; CDR3 DNA: TGTGCCAGCAGTCCGGGACAGGGGCCTAGGGTGGAAGAGACCCAGTACTTC; D gene: TRBD1; J gene: TRBJ2-5; clone size: few; V gene: TRBV27
CDR3 protein: CASTIGQRTNEKLFF; CDR3 DNA: TGTGCCAGCACCATTGGACAGAGAACTAATGAAAAACTGTTTTTT; D gene: NA; J gene: TRBJ1-4; clone size: NA; V gene: TRBV5-5
CDR3 protein: CATRALRAPSVNSPLHF; CDR3 DNA: TGTGCCACCAGAGCCCTCAGGGCCCCATCAGTGAATTCACCCCTCCACTTT; D gene: NA; J gene: TRBJ1-6; clone size: few; V gene: TRBV2
CDR3 protein: CASSPGPQADTQYF; CDR3 DNA: TGTGCCAGCAGCCCTGGGCCCCAAGCAGATACGCAGTATTTT; D gene: NA; J gene: TRBJ2-3; clone size: NA; V gene: TRBV5-5
CDR3 protein: CASREDRGSNIQYF; CDR3 DNA: TGTGCCAGCCGTGAGGACAGGGGGTCAAACATTCAGTACTTC; D gene: TRBD1; J gene: TRBJ2-4; clone size: few; V gene: TRBV27
CDR3 protein: CASHGGASYNEQFF; CDR3 DNA: TGTGCCAGTCACGGGGGGGCATCCTACAATGAGCAGTTCTTC; D gene: TRBD2; J gene: TRBJ2-1; clone size: NA; V gene: TRBV18
CDR3 protein: CAGSVARGEGYGYTF; CDR3 DNA: TGTGCCGGCAGCGTAGCTCGAGGAGAAGGCTATGGCTACACCTTC; D gene: NA; J gene: TRBJ1-2; clone size: NA; V gene: TRBV9
CDR3 protein: CASALGTVDEQYF; CDR3 DNA: TGCGCCAGCGCACTGGGGACAGTAGACGAGCAGTACTTC; D gene: TRBD1; J gene: TRBJ2-7; clone size: few; V gene: TRBV5-1
CDR3 protein: CASSQDLEQGSTDTQYF; CDR3 DNA: TGCGCCAGCAGCCAAGATTTGGAACAGGGGAGCACAGATACGCAGTATTTT; D gene: TRBD1; J gene: TRBJ2-3; clone size: many; V gene: TRBV4-1